This entry features one T cell receptor (beta chain) sequence. Its antigen remains undetermined. It has no much larger one-base neighbor in the sample; base qualities were not kept. This same CDR3 is encoded by further DNA sequences in the sample. The sample comes from a study of beta chain features in type 1 diabetes (dated by TCRdb to 2017 to 2018). Regarding the complete study: Patients and healthy donors did not differ in mean age, gender distribution, total cell number or subset yield. Across all samples, almost 110 million sorted cells were examined, and cell number per subset correlated strongly with RNA yield. In the study, TCRB repertoires of sorted circulating CD4+ T cell subsets from recently diagnosed type 1 diabetes patients were compared with those of matched healthy donors. Whereas all 30 or so donors provided naive and central memory subsets, regulatory and stem cell-like memory subsets were isolated from just 8 patients and roughly 8 healthy donors.

Broad study findings and their caveats: Because cDNA was sequenced instead of genomic DNA, highly expressing activated cells could be over-represented, though the groups showed no difference in activation or CD3 levels. PCR may preferentially amplify shorter templates, but because patient and control samples were amplified and corrected together, any resulting skew would affect both groups equally. Naive, central memory and regulatory TCRB repertoires appeared to be more alike among patients than among healthy donors. In all four CD4+ subsets, TCRB CDR3 length was moderately but significantly shorter in type 1 diabetes patients. HLA sub-analyses involved small numbers of individuals, so any influence of HLA type on TCRB rearrangement remained unresolved. At VDJ recombination sites, patients with type 1 diabetes made fewer insertions and deleted more nucleotides, a pattern implying thymic rearrangement abnormalities.

The entire amount of isolated RNA was reverse transcribed using the High Capacity cDNA Reverse Transcription Kit, so the sequenced TCRB transcripts were expressed ones. Deep immunoSEQ sequencing was performed on naive, central memory and regulatory T cell samples, with an average of roughly 3.5 million total reads per sample. After sorted cells were lysed in RLT buffer, RNA was extracted with DNase-treated RNeasy Micro or Mini kits, with the choice depending on cell number. Each cell subset was processed on its own to prevent cross-contamination, while patient and healthy donor samples were processed together. TCRB sequences were amplified from cDNA with the immunoSEQ multiplex PCR, producing 87-bp fragments spanning the CDR3 region. Amplicons were sequenced on the Illumina HiSeq platform. In the original analysis: PCR bias was corrected computationally using synthetic template baselines, and reads within Hamming distance 2 were collapsed, with unmergeable singletons discarded. Reads were aligned against IMGT so that V, D and J genes, CDR3 length and insertions or deletions at six rearrangement sites could be assigned. Clonotype counts were normalized to sorted cell number within each subset before computing true diversity and Gini coefficients with the tcR R package. The overlap coefficient, calculated on TCRB nucleotide sequences, was used to quantify repertoire sharing. The table comes from immuneACCESS by way of TCRdb, which keeps in-frame sequences with V and J called. Part of the clones is missing from these tables; in studies checked, under half for an unresolved V gene and the rest for unknown reasons. D and trimming were read from the DNA, whereas the V and J calls and clone size are those reported in that table. The sample table records 310,000 or so clones; roughly 8% of these occur just once. 0.44% of the sample belongs to the ten largest clones.

Deletion took 0 bases off V and 4 bases off J, with a span of 7 bases between the germline ends. The CDR1 and CDR2 encoded by the germline V gene are SGDLS and YYNGEE. The CDR3 has 14 amino acids, counting the end cysteine and phenylalanine. Only CDR3 DNA is held: 42 bases, read in frame from base 1. A single peripheral blood draw of about 116 mL on average was collected from each donor into heparinised tubes. A BD FACSAria II and a panel including CD45RO, CCR7, CD25, CD127, CD95 and CD27 were used to sort naive, central memory, regulatory and stem cell-like memory CD4+ T cells. A purity above 98% was achieved for all sorted populations. PBMCs were separated immediately by Lymphoprep density gradient centrifugation and were stained directly, without being cultured. So that batch effects would be minimized, each experiment stained and sorted samples in pairs, pairing one healthy donor with one patient.

The V and J segments used are TRBV9 and TRBJ1-4, with no reliable assignment of the D segment. Sequences were obtained from central memory CD4+ T cells from blood. This receptor was identified in a woman aged 18-30 years in good health. The DNA is as follows: TGTGCCAGCAGCGTAGGAACAGATAATGAAAAACTGTTTTTT. Translated, this is CASSVGTDNEKLFF.